These T cell receptor beta chains were read from a single sample in a study of blood T cell repertoires in COVID-19. TCRdb's table, derived via immunoSEQ multiplex PCR, lists solely in-frame clones and lacks some. In the table there are about 100,000 clones, around 82% of which are singletons. The sequenced sample was peripheral blood. Every receptor here comes from a man aged 60-69 years with acute or convalescent COVID-19. The CDR3 runs from the conserved cysteine through the conserved F or W. A D gene is named only where the DNA matches it firmly. For some rows the clone size is stated as once, few or many, or as a class when expanded; others skip it.

V gene,J gene,CDR3 length,D gene,clone size,CDR3 DNA,CDR3 protein
TRBV28,TRBJ2-7,13,.,.,TGTGCCAGCAGCATAACAGTTCCCTACGAGCAGTACTTC,CASSITVPYEQYF
TRBV7-9,TRBJ1-1,13,.,.,TGTGCCAGCAGCCGAACCAGGAACACTGAAGCTTTCTTT,CASSRTRNTEAFF
TRBV2,TRBJ2-1,14,.,.,TGTGCCAGCAGTGGATCGAGGGTGGTCAATGAGCAGTTCTTC,CASSGSRVVNEQFF
TRBV5-6,TRBJ2-3,17,TRBD2,.,TGTGCCAGCAGCTCGCCCGGGAGGGCTCTCAAGAGGGATACGCAGTATTTT,CASSSPGRALKRDTQYF
TRBV11-2,TRBJ2-1,14,TRBD2,.,TGTGCCAGCAGCTTACAACGGGGGGGGAATGAGCAGTTCTTC,CASSLQRGGNEQFF
TRBV19,TRBJ2-2,15,TRBD1,.,TGTGCCAGTAGTATCGGGACAGGGGACACCGGGGAGCTGTTTTTT,CASSIGTGDTGELFF
TRBV18,TRBJ1-4,15,.,.,TGTGCCAGCTCACCCGTCCGGCAGGCTAATGAAAAACTGTTTTTT,CASSPVRQANEKLFF
TRBV7-2,TRBJ2-1,15,TRBD2,.,TGTGCCAGCAGCTTAGTAGCGGGTCTTTACAATGAGCAGTTCTTC,CASSLVAGLYNEQFF
TRBV7-9,TRBJ2-5,13,.,.,TGTGCCAGCACCGTGGGGGGTAGAGAGACCCAGTACTTC,CASTVGGRETQYF
TRBV10-2,TRBJ1-4,15,TRBD1,.,TGCGCCAGCAAACAACAGGGGGCTTCTAATGAAAAACTGTTTTTT,CASKQQGASNEKLFF
TRBV12-3/TRBV12-4,TRBJ1-1,12,.,.,TGTGCCAGCACTCAAGGGGCCCCTGAAGCTTTCTTT,CASTQGAPEAFF
TRBV5-5,TRBJ2-2,17,TRBD2,.,TGTGCCAGCAGCTTGGCTAGCGGGAGTGTTGGTGCCGGGGAGCTGTTTTTT,CASSLASGSVGAGELFF
TRBV19,TRBJ2-1,17,.,few,TGTGCCAGTAGGACCCAATATAGCGCATCGGCCCGGAATGAGCAGTTCTTC,CASRTQYSASARNEQFF
TRBV28,TRBJ1-3,16,TRBD1,.,TGTGCCAGCAGTCAAAATACAGGGGGCTCTGGAAACACCATATATTTT,CASSQNTGGSGNTIYF
TRBV6-5,TRBJ2-3,13,.,.,TGTGCCAGCAGTTACCGAGGATCAGATACGCAGTATTTT,CASSYRGSDTQYF
TRBV6-5,TRBJ2-1,13,.,.,TGTGCCAGCAGTATACAGGGGGGGTATGAGCAGTTCTTC,CASSIQGGYEQFF
TRBV27,TRBJ2-7,15,TRBD1,.,TGTGCCAGCAGCCCCGGGCCAGGGGGCGGAAGGGAGCAGTACTTC,CASSPGPGGGREQYF
TRBV5-4,TRBJ2-1,17,TRBD1,.,TGTGCCAGCAGCTTGGGGGTACAGGGGGCGCGTTACAATGAGCAGTTCTTC,CASSLGVQGARYNEQFF
TRBV19,TRBJ1-1,11,.,.,TGTGCCACGACAGGGAACACTGAAGCTTTCTTT,CATTGNTEAFF
TRBV29-1,TRBJ2-5,13,.,.,TGCAGCGCTTCCGCTCAGGGGCAAGAGACCCAGTACTTC,CSASAQGQETQYF
TRBV10-2,TRBJ1-6,17,.,.,TGCGCCAGCAGTGGATCCAGGTCGAGCTCCTATAATTCACCCCTCCACTTT,CASSGSRSSSYNSPLHF
TRBV5-3,TRBJ1-5,15,.,.,TGTGCCAGAAGCTTGTTTTACAGGGGCAATCAGCCCCAGCATTTT,CARSLFYRGNQPQHF
TRBV19,TRBJ1-1,15,TRBD1,.,TGTGCCAGTAGTATGAGAGTCAGGGGGAACTCTGAAGCTTTCTTT,CASSMRVRGNSEAFF
TRBV5-1,TRBJ1-1,14,.,.,TGCGCCAGCAGCTTGGTGGAGGTGAACACTGAAGCTTTCTTT,CASSLVEVNTEAFF
TRBV11-2,TRBJ2-1,14,TRBD1,.,TGTGCCACCCGGGGACAGGGGGCTGGGAATGAGCAGTTCTTC,CATRGQGAGNEQFF
TRBV6-2/TRBV6-3,TRBJ1-6,14,.,medium-sized,TGTGCCAGCAGTTACGACAGGAGGTATTCACCCCTCCACTTT,CASSYDRRYSPLHF
TRBV3-1/TRBV3-2,TRBJ2-5,14,TRBD2,.,TGTGCCAGCAGATGGAATCGGGGGGAGGAGACCCAGTACTTC,CASRWNRGEETQYF
TRBV28,TRBJ1-2,14,TRBD1,.,TGTGCCAGCAGTTTTAACACAGGGGAGAGAGGCTACACCTTC,CASSFNTGERGYTF
TRBV7-2,TRBJ1-5,15,.,many,TGTGCCAGCAGCTCGGGCCCCGGGGGGATTCAGCCCCAGCATTTT,CASSSGPGGIQPQHF
TRBV7-2,TRBJ1-4,15,.,.,TGTGCCAGCAGCTTAGTGGGAGTAAATAACGAAAAACTGTTTTTT,CASSLVGVNNEKLFF
TRBV10-1,TRBJ2-2,14,TRBD1,.,TGCGCCAGCAGCTGGACAGGGGACACCGGGGAGCTGTTTTTT,CASSWTGDTGELFF
TRBV9,TRBJ1-1,15,TRBD1,.,TGTGCCAGCAGCGGACAAGGGGGCGCCCCCGCTGAAGCTTTCTTT,CASSGQGGAPAEAFF
TRBV15,TRBJ2-1,14,.,.,TGTGCCACCAGCAGAGACACTAGCTCTGTAGAGCAGTTCTTC,CATSRDTSSVEQFF
TRBV20-1,TRBJ2-7,11,.,.,TGCAGTGCTAGCCCAGGGGACGAGCAGTACTTC,CSASPGDEQYF
TRBV15,TRBJ2-1,18,TRBD1,.,TGTGCCACCAGCAGCCGAATAGTAGGTACAGGGGGCTACAATGAGCAGTTCTTC,CATSSRIVGTGGYNEQFF
TRBV5-4,TRBJ2-3,17,TRBD2,.,TGTGCCAGCAGCTTTTCCGGGACTAGCGGGGGGGCAGATACGCAGTATTTT,CASSFSGTSGGADTQYF
TRBV12-3/TRBV12-4,TRBJ2-5,12,.,.,TGTGCCAGCAGGACGCCCGGGGAGGCCCAGTACTTC,CASRTPGEAQYF
TRBV19,TRBJ2-7,15,.,.,TGTGCCAGTATCGCGTGGTCTGGGGGGACCTACGAGCAGTACTTC,CASIAWSGGTYEQYF
TRBV5-1,TRBJ2-2,18,TRBD2,.,TGCGCCAGCAGCTCGGGACTAGCGGGGGGACCTAACACCGGGGAGCTGTTTTTT,CASSSGLAGGPNTGELFF
TRBV15,TRBJ2-7,15,.,.,TGTGCCACCAGCAGTTTCTCACAGGGTAACTACGAGCAGTACTTC,CATSSFSQGNYEQYF
TRBV19,TRBJ1-2,13,TRBD1,.,TGTGCCAGTAGTATGGGACAGGGTTATGGCTACACCTTC,CASSMGQGYGYTF
TRBV5-6,TRBJ2-5,14,TRBD1,few,TGTGCCAGCAGCTACGAAAGACAGGGAGAGACCCAGTACTTC,CASSYERQGETQYF
TRBV27,TRBJ2-2,19,TRBD2,.,TGTGCCAGCAGTCCCGCCACGGGAAGCGGGAGGGTCAGACCCGGGGAGCTGTTTTTT,CASSPATGSGRVRPGELFF
TRBV12-3/TRBV12-4,TRBJ1-1,13,.,.,TGTGCCACTTCCCTGGAGACAGGCACTGAAGCTTTCTTT,CATSLETGTEAFF
TRBV28,TRBJ2-2,13,TRBD2,.,TGTGCCAGCATGGGAGGGCGCACCGGGGAGCTGTTTTTT,CASMGGRTGELFF
TRBV27,TRBJ2-5,12,.,.,TGTGCCAGCAGGACAGGCCAAGAGACCCAGTACTTC,CASRTGQETQYF
TRBV12-3/TRBV12-4,TRBJ1-4,13,.,.,TGTGCCAGCAGCACATCGGGAGGAGAAAAACTGTTTTTT,CASSTSGGEKLFF
TRBV6-5,TRBJ2-3,12,.,.,TGTGCCAGCGCGTCCAGCACAGATACGCAGTATTTT,CASASSTDTQYF
TRBV20-1,TRBJ2-1,15,TRBD2,.,TGCAGTGCTAGTGTCGAAGCGGGAGCCTCCAATGAGCAGTTCTTC,CSASVEAGASNEQFF
TRBV4-2,TRBJ1-1,15,.,.,TGTGCCAGCAGCCAAGGTCTACCGGGGAACACTGAAGCTTTCTTT,CASSQGLPGNTEAFF
TRBV18,TRBJ2-7,14,.,.,TGTGCCAGCTCACCTTCGAGTAGCTCCTACGAGCAGTACTTC,CASSPSSSSYEQYF